This entry features one TCR beta chain sequence. This CDR3 spans 13 amino acids. Looked up from germline, CDR1 is SGHDT and CDR2 is YYEEEE. The V gene lost 4 bases and the J gene lost 5 bases, with 12 bases spanning the gap. Original methodology: Estimates of nucleated cell counts were drawn from the amplification of reference gene primers. Profiled with immunoSEQ multiplex PCR; TCRdb holds only in-frame clones, not every one. V and J calls and clone size are given by that table; D and trimming were obtained from the DNA. The table lists over 100,000 clones, around 85% of them singletons. This entry belongs to a study of blood T cell repertoires in COVID-19. Study information: The United States, Italy and Spain provided the acute and convalescent COVID-19 samples.

The rearrangement links TRBV5-6 to TRBJ2-5, with D possibly matching TRBD2 (6 bases). This sequence originates from a woman of 80 years or more with active or convalescent COVID-19. Sequenced input: peripheral blood. The CDR3 DNA reads as TGTGCCAGCAGCGGAGGGTTTCAGGAGACCCAGTACTTC. This gives the protein CASSGGFQETQYF.